The next 24 T cell receptor beta chains were all read from a single sample in a study of blood T cell repertoires in COVID-19. Clones were sequenced by immunoSEQ multiplex PCR, and TCRdb holds only the in-frame ones, with some missing. The repertoire has hundreds of thousands of clones, 70% to 90% of them found once; the top ten carry roughly 14%. Sequenced material: peripheral blood. The receptors here all came from an older woman with COVID-19, enrolled during active disease.

This rearrangement joins TRBV5-1 to TRBJ2-2, with 7 bases matching TRBD2. In germline, CDR1 is SGHRS, CDR2 YFSETQ. CDR3 size: 15 residues. J lost 2 bases, V lost 0 bases, and 1 base had no gene match. CDR3 amino acids: CASSLGGGNTGELFF. As DNA, the CDR3 is TGCGCCAGCAGCTTGGGCGGGGGAAACACCGGGGAGCTGTTTTTT.

The chain is built from TRBV18 and TRBJ1-2; 11 positions agree with TRBD1. The CDR3 covers 14 residues. Losses at the gene ends were 5 bases for V and 6 bases for J; bases not matched to a gene: 5. Germline V lookup: CDR1 KGHSH, CDR2 LQKENI. The CDR3, as DNA: TGTGCCAGCTCAGCCGGGACAGGGGGGAATGGCTACACCTTC. This encodes CASSAGTGGNGYTF.

This clone was counted a single time. The rearrangement links TRBV25-1 to TRBJ1-1; 8 bases are shared with TRBD1. The CDR3 runs to 15 residues. Germline V gene data show CDR1 as MGHDK and CDR2 as SYGVNS. With V trimmed by 3 bases and J by 1 base, 4 bases remained unmatched. The CDR3 DNA reads TGTGCCAGCAGTGATACCCAGGGGGCGAACACTGAAGCTTTCTTT. Translated: CASSDTQGANTEAFF.

The chain has TRBV28 and TRBJ2-7, with TRBD1 matching over 7 bases. This CDR3 contains 14 residues. Germline loops: CDR1 MDHEN, CDR2 SYDVKM. Unmatched junction bases numbered 5, after V lost 4 bases and J lost 2 bases. CDR3 DNA sequence: TGTGCCAGCAGTTCCTACAGGGGAACCTACGAGCAGTACTTC. Translated, it gives CASSSYRGTYEQYF.

This clone was recorded only once. The rearrangement links TRBV29-1 to TRBJ2-7, with 8 nucleotides matching TRBD1. With 6 bases clipped from V and 3 bases from J, the junction kept 4 bases outside the gene matches. The germline V gene has CDR1 SQVTM and CDR2 ANQGSEA. CDR3 length: 12 amino acids. Here the CDR3 DNA reads TGCAGCGTCCAAACAGGGGGCTACGAGCAGTACTTC. It specifies CSVQTGGYEQYF.

This chain uses TRBV29-1 with TRBJ1-3; the D is unclear. Germline V gene data show CDR1 as SQVTM and CDR2 as ANQGSEA. The CDR3 spans 13 residues. The germline V and J ends were trimmed by 3 bases and 9 bases, with 15 bases remaining between them. CDR3 protein: CSVERGIDGTIYF. CDR3 DNA sequence: TGCAGCGTTGAGCGCGGGATCGACGGCACCATATATTTT. Based on the CDR3 plus reference TRBV29-1 and TRBJ1-3, the full variable domain is SAVISQKPSRDICQRGTSLTIQCQVDSQVTMMFWYRQQPGQSLTLIATANQGSEATYESGFVIDKFPISRPNLTFSTLTVSNMSPEDSSIYLCSVERGIDGTIYFGEGSWLTVV.

The genes are TRBV3-1 (or the pseudogene TRBV3-2) and TRBJ2-7; no reliable D call. V lost 4 bases and J 6 bases, leaving 13 bases between the germline ends. Looked up from germline, CDR1 is LGHDT and CDR2 is YNNKEL (reference sequence). This CDR3 comprises 13 residues. CDR3: CASSPRSKPEQYF. CDR3 sequence (DNA): TGTGCCAGCAGCCCGCGGTCTAAGCCCGAGCAGTACTTC.

J is TRBJ2-3 and V is TRBV29-1; 8 bases fit TRBD2. The CDR3 sequence is 16 residues long. The germline CDR1 and CDR2 sequences are SQVTM and ANQGSEA. The junction had 11 bases not matched to a gene; V was cut back by 3 bases and J by 3 bases. The CDR3 region has the DNA TGCAGCGTTGAGGCGGGACGGGGGGGCCAGACAGATACGCAGTATTTT. Encoded protein: CSVEAGRGGQTDTQYF.

The V and J genes are TRBV29-1 and TRBJ1-2; D is perhaps TRBD1 (6 bases). Germline-derived CDR1 and CDR2 are SQVTM and ANQGSEA. V lost 7 bases to trimming and J lost 8 bases, with 14 bases between them. This CDR3 region has 11 residues. CDR3 nucleotide sequence: TGCAGCGGTATGACAGGCCCAGGCTACACCTTC. This codes for CSGMTGPGYTF.

This chain links TRBV9 with TRBJ2-3; 14 bases map to TRBD2. Trimming took 4 bases from V and 1 from J; bases not matched to a gene: 8. In germline, CDR1 is SGDLS, CDR2 YYNGEE. This CDR3 is built from 18 residues. For the CDR3, the DNA is TGTGCCAGCAGCCCCGGACTAGCGGGGGGCGCTGGCACAGATACGCAGTATTTT. Translation: CASSPGLAGGAGTDTQYF.

The chain employs TRBV30 and TRBJ2-7; 8 nucleotides align to TRBD1. V shed 3 bases and J 1 base; nucleotides not matched to a gene: 14. Germline V gene lookup returns CDR1 GTSNPN and CDR2 SVGIG (reference sequence). The length of the CDR3 is 17 residues. Here the CDR3 DNA reads TGTGCCTGGAGGGGCGTTGCACAGGGGGTCCCTTCCTACGAGCAGTACTTC. Encoded protein: CAWRGVAQGVPSYEQYF.

The rearrangement joins TRBV6-5 to TRBJ1-2; the D gene is possibly TRBD1 (6 bases). The V end was cut by 6 bases, the J end by 5 bases, with 13 bases between. Germline V lookup: CDR1 MNHEY, CDR2 SVGAGI. The CDR3 extends over 13 amino acids. CDR3 nucleotide sequence: TGTGCCAGCAGAGTTACAGGGATTTATGGCTACACCTTC. This codes for CASRVTGIYGYTF.

The chain joins TRBV5-5 to TRBJ1-6; D unresolved. The germline CDR1 and CDR2 sequences are SGHKS and YYEKEE (reference sequence). CDR3 length equals 13 residues. The germline V and J ends were trimmed by 7 bases and 5 bases, with 10 bases remaining between them. In DNA, the CDR3 is TGTGCCAGCGGCACGGGGAATAATTCACCCCTCCACTTT. Amino acid sequence: CASGTGNNSPLHF.

This clone was picked up one time. The chain combines TRBV12-3 or TRBV12-4 with TRBJ2-2, with TRBD2 matching over 7 bases. CDR3 length equals 13 residues. V trimming: 10 bases; J trimming: 2 bases; junction bases outside the gene matches: 4. The DNA for the CDR3 is TGTGCCATCCGGGGGGATAACACCGGGGAGCTGTTTTTT. It is translated as CAIRGDNTGELFF.

The chain joins TRBV5-1 to TRBJ1-2; D is uncertain. The CDR3 is made up of 14 amino acids. V was clipped by 0 bases and J by 2 bases, with 8 bases between them. Per the germline V gene, CDR1 is SGHRS and CDR2 is YFSETQ. Here the CDR3 DNA reads TGCGCCAGCAGCTTGGACGAGAGGAACTATGGCTACACCTTC. The encoded protein is CASSLDERNYGYTF.

The chain joins TRBV12-5 to TRBJ2-2, with 10 bases matching TRBD1. The CDR3 length is 19 residues. In germline, CDR1 is LGHNT, CDR2 FRNRAP. V lost 3 bases to trimming and J lost 5 bases; unmatched junction nucleotides: 15. This CDR3 is CASGLILGTGVIGTGELFF. The CDR3 region has the DNA TGTGCTAGTGGTTTAATTCTCGGGACAGGGGTTATCGGAACCGGGGAGCTGTTTTTT.

The CDR3 sequence: CASSTSSTSPNEQYF. For the CDR3, the DNA is TGTGCCAGCAGCACCAGCTCCACTAGCCCGAACGAGCAGTACTTC. The chain carries TRBV11-2 and TRBJ2-7, with D maybe TRBD2 (6 bases). CDR1 is SGHAT and CDR2 is FQNNGV in the germline V gene. CDR3 length: 15 amino acids. Trimming shortened V by 5 bases and J by 5 bases, and 19 bases separated the two germline ends.

The rearrangement uses TRBV19 and TRBJ2-2, with 7 bases that match TRBD2. V was pared by 3 bases and J by 3 bases, with 7 bases of the junction left unmatched. Germline V lookup: CDR1 LNHDA, CDR2 SQIVND (reference sequence). The CDR3 runs to 16 residues. CDR3 sequence (DNA): TGTGCCAGTAGTATGATGGGACTACTATACACCGGGGAGCTGTTTTTT. Amino acid sequence: CASSMMGLLYTGELFF.

This rearrangement joins TRBV7-3 to TRBJ1-1; no reliable D call. CDR3 length equals 13 residues. Germline V gene lookup returns CDR1 SGHTA and CDR2 FQGTGA. Trimming cost V 1 base and J 5 bases, with 8 bases left between them. CDR3 nucleotide sequence: TGTGCCAGCAGCTTAAGCCCGGGGACTGAAGCTTTCTTT. The encoded protein is CASSLSPGTEAFF.

The chain uses TRBV11-2 and TRBJ2-5, with 9 bases fitting TRBD2. The V gene's germline CDR1 is SGHAT and CDR2 FQNNGV. This CDR3 region has 13 residues. Losses at the gene ends were 3 bases for V and 5 bases for J; bases not matched to a gene: 1. The CDR3: CASSFGLAETQYF. The CDR3 nucleotides read TGTGCCAGCAGCTTCGGACTAGCGGAGACCCAGTACTTC.

The chain employs TRBV7-6 and TRBJ2-3; 10 positions match TRBD2. CDR1 and CDR2 from the germline V gene are SGHVS and FNYEAQ. This CDR3 spans 16 amino acids. V dropped 4 bases and J dropped 0; count of bases not matched to a gene: 4. The CDR3 bases are TGTGCCAGCAGCTCCAAGCGGGGGGGAAGCACAGATACGCAGTATTTT. It specifies CASSSKRGGSTDTQYF.

The genes are TRBV27 and TRBJ2-7, with D possibly matching TRBD1 (6 bases). The CDR3 runs 15 residues. Trimming pared 2 bases from V and 0 bases from J, leaving 11 bases between. Looked up from germline, CDR1 is MNHEY and CDR2 is SMNVEV (reference sequence). CDR3 nucleotides: TGTGCCAGCAGTTTACAGGGGTCGAGCTCCTACGAGCAGTACTTC. Its translation: CASSLQGSSSYEQYF.

The chain carries TRBV19 and TRBJ1-5, with D unclear. Per the germline V gene, CDR1 is LNHDA and CDR2 is SQIVND (reference sequence). Trimming took off 4 bases at V and 6 bases at J, with 13 bases between the two ends. The CDR3 extends over 14 amino acids. CDR3: CASSSVVAAQPQHF. CDR3 coding DNA: TGTGCCAGTAGTAGCGTGGTCGCGGCTCAGCCCCAGCATTTT.

This chain uses TRBV24-1 with TRBJ1-2; tentatively, D is TRBD1 (5 bases). Germline CDR1 and CDR2: KGHDR and SFDVKD. The CDR3 spans 13 residues. V lost 9 bases to trimming and J lost 6 bases, with 16 bases between them. Here the CDR3 reads CATSGGVGDGYTF. CDR3 DNA: TGTGCCACCTCCGGGGGGGTCGGCGATGGCTACACCTTC.